This T cell receptor beta chain was retrieved from a study of T cells after posttransplantation cyclophosphamide. In the case of this clone: Its antigen is still unknown.

The germline V gene has CDR1 SGHNT and CDR2 YENEEA. The CDR3 has 15 amino acids. The V and J ends lost 1 base and 8 bases respectively, with 15 bases between them. Findings of the study overall: Tissue-infiltrating T cells from skin or gut overlapped little with blood T cells. Donor-recipient repertoire similarity was low at 1-2 months, rising over year one. Recipient CMV seropositivity and CMV reactivation strongly tracked TRB clonality.

The method was immunoSEQ multiplex PCR; TCRdb's version includes in-frame clones alone and lacks a portion of them. The repertoire consists of 12,000 or so clones, with 70% to 90% occurring once and the leading ten covering about 4.9%. A marrow graft followed busulfan-fludarabine conditioning, with cyclophosphamide on days +3 and +4. The gene calls are TRBV11-3 and TRBJ2-1, with D possibly TRBD2 on 7 matching bases. This clonotype was sampled from a female patient between 50 and 59 years old who received an allogeneic stem cell transplant from a related donor, was CMV-positive, and had no GVHD. The T cells may come from the graft donor. The sequences come from PBMCs, collected after allogeneic stem cell transplant with posttransplant cyclophosphamide. CDR3 nucleotides: TGTGCCAGCAGCTTAGTTGCGGGGGCGTGGGATGAGCAGTTCTTC. Translated, it gives CASSLVAGAWDEQFF.